Listed here is a single T cell receptor beta chain. What it recognizes is unknown. Upon completion of around ten days in culture, CD4+ T cells were isolated. Prior SARS-CoV-2 infection was absent in the vaccine recipients, as shown by negative nucleocapsid antibodies. This record comes from a study of vaccination effects on CD4 cells after COVID-19. About the research overall: Antigen-specific CD4+ T cells were expanded (with viral peptide pools) by the ViraFEST assay ahead of sequencing. Every well got around 2 million PBMC, which were grown with about 10 IU/ml IL-2 and about 9.7 ug/ml peptides. Study-wide results and caveats: Convalescent patients were scarce in the study, and it lacked early post-infection timepoints.

Assay used: immunoSEQ multiplex PCR; TCRdb lists only in-frame clones, some missing. The sample holds under 40,000 clones, about two thirds seen once. The germline gives CDR1 SGHVS, CDR2 FQNEAQ. The CDR3 extends over 15 amino acids. The ends were cut back, 0 bases at V and 5 bases at J, with 11 bases in the middle. Source: CD4+ T cells from PBMCs cultured without peptide, taken before COVID-19 vaccination. The chain combines TRBV7-8 with TRBJ2-1; D is unresolved. This clonotype originated in a human donor who received a COVID-19 vaccine. The CDR3 loop reads CASSLARIRNNEQFF. The CDR3 region has the DNA TGTGCCAGCAGCTTAGCGCGCATTAGGAACAATGAGCAGTTCTTC.